This T cell receptor beta chain was documented in a study of a mutant IDH1 vaccine in newly diagnosed glioma. In the study overall: Earlier treatment was radiotherapy, temozolomide, or both, with most getting both. The study's findings and limits: Evidence of vaccine-induced immune responses was documented in 80% to 95% of patients.

This CDR3 is 17 amino acids long. The junction had 13 bases not matched to a gene; V was cut back by 0 bases and J by 10 bases. Germline CDR1 is LGHNA and CDR2 is YNFKEQ. Time point described: baseline, week 1 (first vaccination visit). As to treatment: pre-vaccination baseline after standard-of-care therapy. The astrocytomas were IDH1-mutant, ATRX-negative, and WHO grade 3 or 4. To note about this clone: What it recognizes is unknown.

This table comes from immunoSEQ multiplex PCR, and its TCRdb copy is limited to in-frame clones, with some not included. The table records tens of thousands of clones, roughly 80% of them present only once. Sequencing was performed on PBMCs, taken from a glioma patient treated with radiotherapy, temozolomide or both. This TCR was sampled from a woman between 35 and 50 years old with glioma. The rearrangement joins TRBV4-2 to TRBJ2-1, with 9 bases lining up with TRBD2. The CDR3 coding sequence is TGTGCCAGCAGCCAAGATTTTTGGCGGGGGGGCTTAGGGGAGCAGTTCTTC. The encoded protein is CASSQDFWRGGLGEQFF.